The 15 T cell receptor beta chains listed next were all sequenced from one sample in a study of blood T cell repertoires in COVID-19. Measured with immunoSEQ multiplex PCR; TCRdb has only the in-frame clones, and not every one. The sample lists approximately 89,000 clones; 90% to 95% were seen once. The sample taken for sequencing was peripheral blood. Receptor source: a human donor with active COVID-19. The donor label of this sample is uncertain.

V gene TRBV5-1 combines with J gene TRBJ2-7, with D possibly being TRBD1 (6 bases). Trimming shortened V by 6 bases and J by 5 bases, and 18 bases separated the two germline ends. The CDR3 has 14 residues. The germline gives CDR1 SGHRS, CDR2 YFSETQ. The CDR3 loop reads CASTPSGDFHEQYF. CDR3 sequence (DNA): TGCGCCAGCACCCCCTCAGGGGATTTCCACGAGCAGTACTTC.

This chain uses TRBV11-3 with TRBJ2-2; 9 positions match TRBD1. The ends lost 7 bases at V and 5 bases at J; junction bases unmatched: 5. The CDR3 contains 14 residues. Germline V gene data show CDR1 as SGHNT and CDR2 as YENEEA. The CDR3 loop reads CASTDRGITGELFF. The DNA for the CDR3 is TGTGCCAGCACGGACAGGGGTATTACCGGGGAGCTGTTTTTT. Based on the CDR3 plus reference TRBV11-3 and TRBJ2-2, the full variable domain is EAGVVQSPRYKIIEKKQPVAFWCNPISGHNTLYWYLQNLGQGPELLIRYENEEAVDDSQLPKDRFSAERLKGVDSTLKIQPAELGDSAVYLCASTDRGITGELFFGEGSRLTVL.

The chain recombines TRBV4-3 with TRBJ1-2; D unclear. This CDR3 has 14 residues. V was shortened by 0 bases and J by 3 bases, with 8 bases between the two germline ends. Germline loops: CDR1 LGHNA, CDR2 YSLEER. The CDR3 region is CASSQDSVDYGYTF. The CDR3 nucleotides are TGCGCCAGCAGCCAAGATAGCGTTGACTATGGCTACACCTTC.

The chain is built from TRBV19 and TRBJ2-3; possible D gene TRBD1, 5 bases. Germline CDR1 reads LNHDA; CDR2 reads SQIVND (reference sequence). V was trimmed by 4 bases and J by 6 bases, leaving 20 bases between them. The CDR3 sequence is 16 residues long. The CDR3 here is CASSTPRTTLSDTQYF. For the CDR3, the DNA is TGTGCCAGTAGTACGCCCCGGACAACTCTTTCGGATACGCAGTATTTT.

V gene TRBV5-4 combines with J gene TRBJ1-1, with 9 bases that match TRBD1. Germline lookup yields CDR1 SGHNT and CDR2 YYREEE (reference sequence). J lost 1 base, V lost 4 bases, and 11 bases had no gene match. This CDR3 is built from 17 residues. The chain's CDR3 is CASSLGTGIRGNTEAFF. The CDR3 DNA reads TGTGCCAGCAGCCTCGGGACAGGGATTCGGGGGAACACTGAAGCTTTCTTT.

V is TRBV10-3 and J is TRBJ2-7, with 7 bases fitting TRBD1. V gave up 11 bases and J gave up 1 base; unmatched junction bases: 5. This CDR3 has 12 residues. Germline lookup yields CDR1 ENHRY and CDR2 SYGVKD. For the CDR3, the DNA is TGTGCCGTTGGGGACAGATCCTACGAGCAGTACTTC. It translates to CAVGDRSYEQYF.

The count of this clone is one. The rearrangement joins TRBV2 to TRBJ1-6; 7 bases match TRBD1. The CDR3 contains 15 residues. V was clipped by 4 bases and J by 0 bases; unmatched bases: 0. CDR1 is SNHLY and CDR2 is FYNNEI in the germline V gene. CDR3 nucleotide sequence: TGTGCCAGCAGTGGGACAGGCTCCTATAATTCACCCCTCCACTTT. This codes for CASSGTGSYNSPLHF. The whole variable domain, filled in from reference TRBV2 and TRBJ1-6, reads EPEVTQTPSHQVTQMGQEVILRCVPISNHLYFYWYRQILGQKVEFLVSFYNNEISEKSEIFDDQFSVERPDGSNFTLKIRSTKLEDSAMYFCASSGTGSYNSPLHFGNGTRLTVT.

The genes are TRBV19 and TRBJ2-1, with 11 bases matching TRBD2. Germline values: CDR1 LNHDA, CDR2 SQIVND (reference sequence). The V segment lost 9 bases and the J segment 9 bases; nucleotides outside the gene matches: 10. The CDR3 spans 14 residues. The CDR3, as DNA: TGTGCCAGCGGGACTAGCGGCCTCCAGGGTGAGCAGTTCTTC. This translates into CASGTSGLQGEQFF.

The chain uses TRBV28 and TRBJ2-7; D gene ambiguous. The CDR3 runs to 12 residues. Germline loops: CDR1 MDHEN, CDR2 SYDVKM. V was cut by 3 bases and J by 3 bases, with 6 bases left in between. This chain's CDR3 is CASSLTVYEQYF. The DNA for the CDR3 is TGTGCCAGCAGTTTGACTGTCTACGAGCAGTACTTC.

This chain joins TRBV6-6 and TRBJ1-2, with a tentative D call TRBD1 (5 bases). V gave up 7 bases and J gave up 4 bases, with 19 bases separating them. CDR3 length: 15 amino acids. Germline loops: CDR1 MNHNY, CDR2 SVGAGI (reference sequence). The CDR3: CASIKSPGTLYGYTF. The CDR3 nucleotides are TGTGCCAGCATTAAATCCCCCGGGACTCTCTATGGCTACACCTTC.

This chain connects TRBV6-5 to TRBJ1-1; D is perhaps TRBD1 (6 bases). Germline V gene sequence: CDR1 MNHEY, CDR2 SVGAGI. This CDR3 has 13 amino acids. V shed 7 bases and J shed 7 bases, with 16 bases lying between them. CDR3: CASISGGPGEAFF. The CDR3 region has the DNA TGTGCCAGCATTTCGGGGGGGCCCGGTGAAGCTTTCTTT.

The chain is built from TRBV9 and TRBJ1-2; TRBD1 matches 11 bases. There are 13 residues in the CDR3. V lost 3 bases, J lost 7 bases, and 2 bases stayed unmatched. CDR1 and CDR2 (germline): SGDLS, YYNGEE. This CDR3 is CASSGTGGVGYTF. In DNA, the CDR3 is TGTGCCAGCAGCGGGACAGGGGGCGTTGGCTACACCTTC.

The chain links TRBV5-6 to TRBJ2-7; a possible D gene is TRBD2 (6 bases). Germline values: CDR1 SGHDT, CDR2 YYEEEE. V was cut by 2 bases and J by 9 bases, with 15 bases left in between. There are 13 residues in the CDR3. CDR3 sequence: CASSFNTLGGQYF. CDR3 nucleotide sequence: TGTGCCAGCAGCTTCAATACCCTCGGGGGGCAGTACTTC.

The chain is built from TRBV9 and TRBJ2-1; the match to TRBD2 covers 13 bases. The V segment lost 7 bases and the J segment 7 bases; nucleotides outside the gene matches: 5. CDR3 length equals 14 residues. Germline CDR1 is SGDLS and CDR2 is YYNGEE. CDR3 in amino acids: CASGGLAGHNEQFF. The CDR3 DNA is TGTGCCAGCGGGGGACTAGCGGGACATAATGAGCAGTTCTTC.

The V and J genes are TRBV1 and TRBJ1-3. TRBV1 is described as a pseudogene. This CDR3 contains 21 residues. The CDR3 DNA follows: TGCACCAGCAGCCAAGTTCGAACCGGGGAGGTGGTAGAGCGGGTCGGAAACACCATATATTTT. The encoded protein is CTSSQVRTGEVVERVGNTIYF.